Each of the 9 T cell receptor beta chains below was sequenced from the same sample in a study of long-term antiretroviral therapy in people with HIV. The run of the v3.0 immunoSEQ assay was at survey level. Using immunoSEQ multiplex PCR, the repertoire was profiled, and TCRdb retains in-frame clones only, with some absent. Among about 6,700 clones listed, about two thirds were seen once. This material consisted of unsorted PBMCs, taken 0.1 years before starting antiretroviral therapy. These TCRs come from a young man with HIV.

The table lists this clone with a few counts. V usage is TRBV6-1 and J usage is TRBJ1-5, with a tentative D call TRBD1 (5 bases). The CDR3 has 15 amino acids. Germline V gene lookup returns CDR1 MNHNS and CDR2 SASEGT. V shed 7 bases and J shed 3 bases, with 16 bases lying between them. This CDR3 is CASILGDEVNQPQHF. The CDR3 nucleotides are TGTGCCAGCATCCTAGGGGATGAGGTCAATCAGCCCCAGCATTTT.

By frequency in the sample, this clone is large. The J gene is TRBJ1-4, the V gene TRBV11-3, with unresolved D. Trimming removed 5 bases from V and 1 base from J, with 14 bases in between. Germline lookup yields CDR1 SGHNT and CDR2 YENEEA. The CDR3 has 16 residues. CDR3 bases: TGTGCCAGCAGCCCCCCCCGTCCGGGAACTAATGAAAAACTGTTTTTT. Its protein is CASSPPRPGTNEKLFF.

The chain links TRBV11-1 to TRBJ2-2; D is perhaps TRBD2 (6 bases). Trimming took off 5 bases at V and 0 bases at J, with 16 bases between the two ends. CDR3 length: 17 amino acids. CDR1 is SGHAT and CDR2 is FQDESV in the germline V gene (reference sequence). The CDR3 coding sequence is TGTGCCAGCAGCCTGTGGTCAGCGGGCTCGAACACCGGGGAGCTGTTTTTT. It specifies CASSLWSAGSNTGELFF. Full variable domain (remainder filled in from reference TRBV11-1 and TRBJ2-2): EAEVAQSPRYKITEKSQAVAFWCDPISGHATLYWYRQILGQGPELLVQFQDESVVDDSQLPKDRFSAERLKGVDSTLKIQPAELGDSAMYLCASSLWSAGSNTGELFFGEGSRLTVL.

The rearrangement joins TRBV6-1 to TRBJ1-5; D not certain. Deletions cut 3 bases from V and 1 base from J, with 16 bases between. The CDR3 is 17 residues long. Germline loops: CDR1 MNHNS, CDR2 SASEGT. The CDR3 nucleotides are TGTGCCAGCAGTGATCAGCCCCTAACGGACAGCAATCAGCCCCAGCATTTT. This encodes CASSDQPLTDSNQPQHF.

The V and J genes are TRBV6-5 and TRBJ2-1, with D unclear. The CDR3 spans 13 residues. V was cut by 5 bases and J by 3 bases, with 8 bases left in between. CDR1 and CDR2 (germline): MNHEY, SVGAGI. CDR3 loop: CASSIRDYNEQFF. The CDR3 bases are TGTGCCAGCAGTATAAGGGACTACAATGAGCAGTTCTTC.

The chain is built from TRBV19 and TRBJ2-7, with TRBD2 as a possible D gene (5 bases). The CDR3 is 13 residues long. Germline V gene data show CDR1 as LNHDA and CDR2 as SQIVND (reference sequence). Trimming pared 3 bases from V and 2 bases from J, leaving 8 bases between. As DNA, the CDR3 is TGTGCCAGTAGTATGGGGAGAACCTACGAGCAGTACTTC. Amino acids: CASSMGRTYEQYF.

The chain carries TRBV5-6 and TRBJ1-5; maybe TRBD1 (6 bases). The CDR3 runs 13 residues. Germline V gives CDR1 SGHDT, CDR2 YYEEEE. The V end was cut by 0 bases, the J end by 7 bases, with 8 bases between. DNA of the CDR3: TGTGCCAGCAGCTTGGACAGGGTGCAGCCCCAGCATTTT. It translates to CASSLDRVQPQHF.

The chain's CDR3 is CASSPAFEYLARYGYTF. DNA for the CDR3: TGTGCCAGCAGCCCGGCCTTCGAATATCTGGCTAGATATGGCTACACCTTC. V is TRBV27 and J is TRBJ1-2; D remains ambiguous. The CDR3 consists of 17 residues. The ends were cut back, 6 bases at V and 5 bases at J, with 25 bases in the middle. The germline CDR1 and CDR2 sequences are MNHEY and SMNVEV (reference sequence).

The rearrangement links TRBV20-1 to TRBJ2-7; possibly TRBD1 for D (6 bases). V gave up 4 bases and J gave up 4 bases, with 8 bases separating them. Germline values: CDR1 DFQATT, CDR2 SNEGSKA (reference sequence). The CDR3 consists of 11 residues. The DNA of the CDR3 is TGCAGTGCTAAACAGGGTTACGAGCAGTACGTC. It specifies CSAKQGYEQYV.